This TCR beta chain was found in a study of blood T cell repertoires in COVID-19. Study-wide context: Sites across the United States, Italy and Spain contributed samples from acute and convalescent COVID-19.

Libraries were prepared by immunoSEQ multiplex PCR; TCRdb keeps only in-frame clonotypes and omits some of them. The data contain roughly 90,000 clones, around 86% of them seen just once; the ten biggest clones take up about 25%. V gave up 3 bases and J gave up 9 bases, with 12 bases separating them. This CDR3 contains 13 residues. CDR1 KGHSH and CDR2 LQKENI come from the germline V gene. The chain uses TRBV18 and TRBJ2-1; TRBD2 might be the D (6 bases). This TCR was sampled from a human donor in a cohort sampled during active COVID-19. The sample consisted of peripheral blood. The CDR3 bases are TGTGCCAGCTCACCGCGGGGAGAGGGTGAGCAGTTCTTC. It is translated as CASSPRGEGEQFF.